The rows below give T cell receptor beta chains drawn from one sample of a study of T-cell reconstitution after alpha-beta-depleted transplantation in children. MiXCR, run by TCRdb on the PCR reads, gives a single entry per CDR3 protein. The sample has 60,000 or so distinct CDR3 sequences; roughly 45% are singletons. Here the sequenced sample was PBMCs, mostly from graft donor cells, taken 360 days after TCRalphabeta/CD19-depleted stem cell transplant. The receptors come from a male patient between 5 and 17 years old who had a stem cell transplant for acute lymphoblastic leukemia, so the T cells may come from the graft donor. CDR3s include the opening cysteine and the closing phenylalanine or tryptophan. D genes are given only for firm matches. Size is omitted from some rows. Given values are once, few, many or a class for expanded clones.

V gene	D gene	clone size	J gene	CDR3 protein	CDR3 DNA
TRBV12-3/TRBV12-4	.	.	TRBJ2-7	CASSLGWTVSYEQYF	TGTGCCAGCAGTTTAGGATGGACGGTATCCTACGAGCAGTACTTC
TRBV29-1	.	.	TRBJ2-1	CSVEGGVGNNEQFF	TGCAGCGTTGAAGGAGGGGTTGGGAACAATGAGCAGTTCTTC
TRBV7-9	TRBD1	few	TRBJ1-1	CASSTQGIEAFF	TGTGCCAGCAGCACACAGGGGATTGAAGCTTTCTTT
TRBV28	.	few	TRBJ1-1	CASGWIDTEAFF	TGTGCCAGCGGATGGATAGACACTGAAGCTTTCTTT
TRBV10-3	.	.	TRBJ2-3	CAIRGGHTDTQYF	TGTGCCATCAGGGGCGGCCACACAGATACGCAGTATTTT
TRBV7-8	.	.	TRBJ1-5	CASSLVTGPQHF	TGTGCCAGCAGCTTAGTCACGGGGCCCCAGCATTTT
TRBV28	TRBD1	.	TRBJ2-3	CASSLYSGTGALSTDTQYF	TGTGCCAGCAGTTTATACTCCGGGACAGGGGCACTTAGCACAGATACGCAGTATTTT
TRBV5-6	.	few	TRBJ2-7	CASSGGGSILYEQYF	TGTGCCAGCAGCGGAGGGGGCTCAATCCTCTACGAGCAGTACTTC
TRBV19	TRBD2	.	TRBJ2-3	CASSPSGGALDTQYF	TGTGCCAGTAGTCCCAGCGGGGGGGCCTTAGATACGCAGTATTTT
TRBV7-8	.	few	TRBJ2-3	CASSGRQGRADTQYF	TGTGCCAGCAGCGGGCGACAGGGGAGGGCCGATACGCAGTATTTT
TRBV12-3/TRBV12-4	.	once	TRBJ1-1	CASSFDQGESTEAFF	TGTGCCAGCAGTTTCGATCAAGGCGAGAGCACTGAAGCTTTCTTT
TRBV4-3	TRBD2	.	TRBJ2-1	CASSPRTSGGVGSYNEQFF	TGCGCCAGCAGCCCTCGGACTAGCGGGGGGGTCGGATCCTACAATGAGCAGTTCTTC
TRBV20-1	.	.	TRBJ2-1	CSIQDMVQFF	TGCAGCATCCAGGATATGGTCCAGTTCTTC
TRBV6-5	.	.	TRBJ1-5	CASSYGSQPQHF	TGTGCCAGCAGTTATGGAAGTCAGCCCCAGCATTTT
TRBV27	.	many	TRBJ2-2	CASSLFGTGELFF	TGTGCCAGCAGTTTGTTCGGGACCGGGGAGCTGTTTTTT
TRBV20-1	TRBD1	few	TRBJ2-7	CSAGTDRFYEQYF	TGCAGTGCCGGGACAGATCGATTCTACGAGCAGTACTTC
TRBV14	TRBD1	few	TRBJ2-1	CASSRTGWIFSYEQFF	TGTGCCAGCAGTCGGACAGGGTGGATATTTTCGTATGAGCAGTTCTTC
TRBV6-1	.	few	TRBJ2-3	CASSPLQGRLSDTQYF	TGTGCCAGCAGCCCATTACAGGGGAGGTTGTCGGATACGCAGTATTTT
TRBV11-1	TRBD1	.	TRBJ1-5	CASSLEAGGPHYSNQPQHF	TGTGCCAGCAGCTTAGAGGCAGGGGGCCCCCATTATAGCAATCAGCCCCAGCATTTT
TRBV3-1	TRBD2	few	TRBJ2-4	CASSHASGRALGNIQYF	TGTGCCAGCAGCCACGCTAGCGGGAGGGCCCTCGGAAACATTCAGTACTTC
TRBV5-4	.	few	TRBJ2-2	CASGGRTLGTGELFF	TGTGCCAGCGGCGGACGGACGCTGGGCACCGGGGAGCTGTTTTTT
TRBV24-1	TRBD1	.	TRBJ2-3	CATSDLGTGEDTQYF	TGTGCCACCAGTGATTTAGGGACAGGGGAAGATACGCAGTATTTT
TRBV28	.	.	TRBJ2-7	CASSLLGEQYF	TGTGCCAGCAGTTTATTGGGCGAGCAGTACTTC
TRBV27	.	.	TRBJ2-3	CASSFYGSTDTQYF	TGTGCCAGCAGTTTTTACGGGAGCACAGATACGCAGTATTTT
TRBV6-2/TRBV6-3	TRBD2	.	TRBJ2-3	CASSPGAGGPLRDTQYF	TGTGCCAGCAGCCCCGGGGCGGGAGGGCCGCTCAGAGATACGCAGTATTTT
TRBV18	.	once	TRBJ2-7	CASSPPGGERSSYEQYF	TGTGCCAGCTCACCACCGGGAGGCGAAAGAAGCTCCTACGAGCAGTACTTC
TRBV5-6	.	few	TRBJ2-1	CASSLEESEQFF	TGTGCCAGCAGCTTGGAGGAATCGGAGCAGTTCTTC
TRBV5-6	.	.	TRBJ2-5	CASSWAVQETQYF	TGTGCCAGCAGCTGGGCGGTACAAGAGACCCAGTACTTC
TRBV7-8	TRBD2	few	TRBJ2-7	CASSFRTSGPYEQYF	TGTGCCAGCAGTTTCAGGACTAGCGGACCTTACGAGCAGTACTTC
TRBV3-1	TRBD2	.	TRBJ2-1	CASSQGTSVVAGGEQFF	TGTGCCAGCAGCCAAGGGACCAGCGTAGTAGCCGGGGGGGAGCAGTTCTTC
TRBV12-3/TRBV12-4	.	.	TRBJ2-7	CASSPSDSYEQYF	TGTGCCAGCAGCCCCTCGGACAGCTACGAGCAGTACTTC
TRBV20-1	.	once	TRBJ1-2	CSARDRLWDGYTF	TGCAGTGCTAGAGACAGACTCTGGGATGGCTACACCTTC
TRBV5-1	.	few	TRBJ2-3	CASSTLLKGTDTQYF	TGCGCCAGCAGCACCCTGCTGAAGGGAACAGATACGCAGTATTTT
TRBV11-2	TRBD2	.	TRBJ2-1	CASSSELAGNNEQFF	TGTGCCAGCAGCTCCGAACTAGCGGGAAACAATGAGCAGTTCTTC
TRBV4-2	TRBD1	once	TRBJ1-6	CASSQGSGQGNSPLHF	TGTGCCAGCAGCCAAGGATCGGGACAGGGGAATTCACCCCTCCACTTT
TRBV29-1	.	.	TRBJ2-2	CSGSGRNTGELFF	TGCAGCGGGTCCGGAAGGAACACCGGGGAGCTGTTTTTT
TRBV12-3/TRBV12-4	TRBD1	.	TRBJ2-3	CASSSDRGLTDTQYF	TGTGCCAGCAGTTCGGACAGGGGGCTGACAGATACGCAGTATTTT
TRBV7-9	.	.	TRBJ1-1	CASSQGGTEAFF	TGTGCCAGCAGCCAGGGAGGCACTGAAGCTTTCTTT
TRBV7-9	TRBD1	few	TRBJ2-7	CASSLQGALSYEQYF	TGTGCCAGCAGCTTACAGGGGGCCCTCTCCTACGAGCAGTACTTC
TRBV7-3	.	.	TRBJ2-3	CASSPQGLAGDTQYF	TGTGCCAGCAGCCCCCAAGGACTGGCAGGAGATACGCAGTATTTT
TRBV28	.	many	TRBJ2-1	CASSLTGNEQFF	TGTGCCAGCAGTTTGACGGGCAATGAGCAGTTCTTC
TRBV27	TRBD1	.	TRBJ2-6	CASSWTGLLGGANVLTF	TGTGCCAGCAGTTGGACAGGGCTGCTAGGTGGGGCCAACGTCCTGACTTTC